This T cell receptor (beta chain) was recorded in a study of control samples from healthy donors and cancer patients. The CDR3 spans 14 residues. Trimming cost V 6 bases and J 4 bases, with 15 bases left between them. Germline assignment: CDR1 MNHNY and CDR2 SVGAGI (reference sequence). Method: immunoSEQ multiplex PCR; TCRdb's copy keeps in-frame clones and lacks some. The sample lists 150,000 to 200,000 clones, approximately 94% occurring once. The material sequenced was blood. V usage is TRBV6-6 and J usage is TRBJ1-2, with a tentative D call TRBD1 (5 bases). The receptor comes from a woman younger than 35 in good health. In nucleotides, the CDR3 is TGTGCCAGCAGCAGAGTTCTGGGGGGCTATGGCTACACCTTC. As protein: CASSRVLGGYGYTF.